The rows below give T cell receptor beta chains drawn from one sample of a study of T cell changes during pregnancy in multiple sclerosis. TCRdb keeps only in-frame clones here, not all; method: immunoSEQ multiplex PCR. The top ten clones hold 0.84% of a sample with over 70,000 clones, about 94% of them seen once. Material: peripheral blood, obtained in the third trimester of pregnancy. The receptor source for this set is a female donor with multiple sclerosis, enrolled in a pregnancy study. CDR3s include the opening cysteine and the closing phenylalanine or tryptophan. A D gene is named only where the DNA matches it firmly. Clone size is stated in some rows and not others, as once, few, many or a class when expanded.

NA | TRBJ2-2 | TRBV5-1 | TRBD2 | CASSWGGAGLADTGELFF | TGCGCCAGCAGCTGGGGGGGAGCGGGACTAGCGGACACCGGGGAGCTGTTTTTT
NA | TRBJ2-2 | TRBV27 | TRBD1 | CASSLTGVTGELFF | TGTGCCAGCAGTTTAACAGGGGTCACCGGGGAGCTGTTTTTT
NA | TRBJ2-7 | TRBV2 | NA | CASSETSHEQYF | TGTGCCAGCAGTGAGACTTCCCACGAGCAGTACTTC
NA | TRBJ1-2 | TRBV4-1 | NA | CASSQTGRRGYTF | TGCGCCAGCAGCCAAACAGGGCGCCGTGGCTACACCTTC
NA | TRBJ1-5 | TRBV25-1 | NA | CASNLEGDQPQHF | TGTGCCAGCAATCTAGAAGGTGATCAGCCCCAGCATTTT
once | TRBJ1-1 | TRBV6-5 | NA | CASSVRGSNTEAFF | TGTGCCAGCAGCGTAAGGGGCTCGAACACTGAAGCTTTCTTT
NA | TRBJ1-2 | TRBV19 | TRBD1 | CASSLQGAPNYGYTF | TGTGCCAGTAGTTTACAGGGGGCGCCTAACTATGGCTACACCTTC
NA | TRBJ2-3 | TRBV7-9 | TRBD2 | CASSLPLAGVFPSTDTQYF | TGTGCCAGCAGCTTACCGCTAGCGGGAGTCTTCCCTAGCACAGATACGCAGTATTTT
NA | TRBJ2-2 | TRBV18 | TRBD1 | CASSPQDRGRSTGELFF | TGTGCCAGCTCACCTCAGGACAGGGGGAGGTCCACCGGGGAGCTGTTTTTT
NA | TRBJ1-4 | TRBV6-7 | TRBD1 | CASSPGQGATNEKLFF | TGTGCCAGCAGCCCGGGACAGGGGGCAACTAATGAAAAACTGTTTTTT
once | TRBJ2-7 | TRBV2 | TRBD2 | CASRLAGGPGEQYF | TGTGCCAGCAGACTAGCGGGAGGGCCGGGTGAGCAGTACTTC
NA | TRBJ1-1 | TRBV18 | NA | CASSVAVVRDWKNTEAFF | TGTGCCAGCTCAGTCGCTGTGGTGAGGGATTGGAAGAACACTGAAGCTTTCTTT
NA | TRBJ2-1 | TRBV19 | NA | CASSIWKVDYVTDYNEQFF | TGTGCCAGTAGTATTTGGAAGGTGGACTACGTGACCGACTACAATGAGCAGTTCTTC
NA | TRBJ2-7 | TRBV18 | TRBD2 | CASSPGLVPEQYF | TGTGCCAGCTCTCCGGGACTAGTGCCCGAGCAGTACTTC
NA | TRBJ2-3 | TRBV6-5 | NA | CASRPGGAYTQYF | TGTGCCAGCAGACCGGGCGGGGCTTATACGCAGTATTTT
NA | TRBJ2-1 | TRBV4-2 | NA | CASSRQEDWNEQFF | TGTGCCAGCAGCCGCCAGGAGGATTGGAATGAGCAGTTCTTC
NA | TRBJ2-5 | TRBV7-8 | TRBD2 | CASRQTSGRAGRFLETQYF | TGTGCCAGCAGGCAAACTAGCGGGAGGGCCGGGAGATTTCTGGAGACCCAGTACTTC
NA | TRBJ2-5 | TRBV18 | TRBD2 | CASSLGLAGVGETQYF | TGTGCCAGCTCACTAGGACTAGCGGGCGTAGGAGAGACCCAGTACTTC
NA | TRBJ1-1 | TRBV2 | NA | CASSTNAGATEAFF | TGTGCCAGCAGTACAAATGCAGGGGCCACTGAAGCTTTCTTT
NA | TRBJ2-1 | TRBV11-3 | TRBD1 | CASSYGTGGYNEQFF | TGTGCCAGCAGCTACGGGACAGGGGGCTACAATGAGCAGTTCTTC
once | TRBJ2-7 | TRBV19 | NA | CASRDGTRPTYEQYF | TGTGCCAGTAGAGATGGGACTCGACCGACCTACGAGCAGTACTTC
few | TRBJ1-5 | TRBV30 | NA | CACSPTGPQPQHF | TGTGCCTGCTCCCCAACAGGGCCCCAGCCCCAGCATTTT
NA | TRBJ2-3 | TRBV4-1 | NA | CASSQTDSNTDTQYF | TGCGCCAGCAGCCAAACGGACAGTAACACAGATACGCAGTATTTT
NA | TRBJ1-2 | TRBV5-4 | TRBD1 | CASSQQGRVLGYTF | TGTGCCAGCAGCCAACAGGGGAGAGTCCTAGGCTACACCTTC
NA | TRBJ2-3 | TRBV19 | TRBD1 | CASSTIRQGGTDTQYF | TGTGCCAGTAGTACAATTCGACAGGGTGGAACAGATACGCAGTATTTT
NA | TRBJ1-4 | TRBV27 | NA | CASSLSWGLPNEKLFF | TGTGCCAGCAGTTTATCTTGGGGGCTGCCTAATGAAAAACTGTTTTTT
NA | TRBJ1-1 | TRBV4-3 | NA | CASSQDWSGPMNTEAFF | TGCGCCAGCAGCCAAGATTGGTCAGGGCCTATGAACACTGAAGCTTTCTTT